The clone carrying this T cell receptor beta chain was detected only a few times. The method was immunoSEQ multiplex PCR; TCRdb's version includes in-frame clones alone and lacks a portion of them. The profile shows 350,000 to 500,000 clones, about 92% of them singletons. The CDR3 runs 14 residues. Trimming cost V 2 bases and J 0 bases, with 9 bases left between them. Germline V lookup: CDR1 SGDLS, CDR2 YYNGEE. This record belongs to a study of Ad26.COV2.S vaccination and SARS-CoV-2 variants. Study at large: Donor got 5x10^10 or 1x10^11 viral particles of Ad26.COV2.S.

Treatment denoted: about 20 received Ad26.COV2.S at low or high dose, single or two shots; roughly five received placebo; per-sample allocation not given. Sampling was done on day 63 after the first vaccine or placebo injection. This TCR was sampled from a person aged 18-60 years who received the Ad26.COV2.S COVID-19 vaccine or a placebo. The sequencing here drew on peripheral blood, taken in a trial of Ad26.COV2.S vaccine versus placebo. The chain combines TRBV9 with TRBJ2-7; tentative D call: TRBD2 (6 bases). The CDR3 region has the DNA TGTGCCAGCAGCGTCCGGGACTTCTCCTACGAGCAGTACTTC. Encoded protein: CASSVRDFSYEQYF.